This record looks at one T cell receptor beta chain sequence and its context. The target of this receptor is not known. No clone much larger than this one lies a single base away; base qualities are absent. Whole blood was collected in K2EDTA tubes by collaborating institutions according to the institutions' own protocols. For TCRbeta analysis, collaborators shipped samples in one of three forms: frozen whole blood, isolated PBMCs, or DNA extracted from either of those sample types. The entry originates in a study of blood T cell repertoires in COVID-19 (dated by TCRdb to between 2020 and 2021). About the full investigation: Collaborator samples came from the United States, Italy and Spain and covered acute and convalescent phases of COVID-19. The material from the prospective study consisted of cDNA or gDNA derived from T cells, B-cell-depleted T cells, or PBMCs. The dataset comprised deeply sampled blood TCRbeta repertoires from subjects exposed to, actively infected with, or recovered from COVID-19. The repertoires were released in a freely available public database intended as a resource for research on the immune response to SARS-CoV-2. The samples were drawn from two sources: the first 160 participants of the ongoing ImmuneRACE study, and 1,254 subjects contributed by 6 global collaborators. The sample metadata nearly always contained a de-identified subject ID, COVID-19 status, age in years and sex. HLA class I and class II types, where available, came from metadata supplied by the sample provider rather than from assay-based typing. The research as a whole found: The amount of clinical and demographic metadata varied by source and participant and was provided uncurated.

TCRbeta CDR3 regions were amplified from genomic DNA using the immunoSEQ Assay, a bias-controlled multiplex PCR. Turning to the authors' computational methods: Nucleated cell counts per sample were estimated from amplification of reference gene primers within the assay. To quantify the absolute abundance of each unique TCRbeta CDR3 rearrangement, sequence reads were collapsed and filtered. For each sample, productive Simpson clonality was calculated as the square root of Simpson's diversity index across productive rearrangements. The clones in this table, taken by TCRdb from immuneACCESS, are in-frame only. Not every clone is retained; where verified, under half of the shortfall comes from an unresolved V gene, and the cause of the rest is unknown. V and J calls and clone size come straight from that table; D and trimming were deduced from the DNA. This sample holds 200,000 to 250,000 clones; around 83% were observed only once. Around 9.5% of the sample comes from the top ten.

V lost 5 bases and J lost 0 bases; the stretch between them is 5 bases long. The CDR3 holds 14 amino acids from the cysteine to the phenylalanine. Of all the DNA, just the CDR3 is kept, 42 bases in frame from base 1. Reading the germline V gene (reference sequence) gives CDR1 LNHDA and CDR2 SQIVND. The TCR was taken from a man between 50 and 59 years old with active or convalescent COVID-19. This chain is built from TRBV19 and TRBJ2-6; a confident D gene designation cannot be given. Sequencing was performed on peripheral blood. The CDR3 region reads CASSQFSGANVLTF. The nucleotides read TGTGCCAGTAGTCAATTCTCTGGGGCCAACGTCCTGACTTTC.